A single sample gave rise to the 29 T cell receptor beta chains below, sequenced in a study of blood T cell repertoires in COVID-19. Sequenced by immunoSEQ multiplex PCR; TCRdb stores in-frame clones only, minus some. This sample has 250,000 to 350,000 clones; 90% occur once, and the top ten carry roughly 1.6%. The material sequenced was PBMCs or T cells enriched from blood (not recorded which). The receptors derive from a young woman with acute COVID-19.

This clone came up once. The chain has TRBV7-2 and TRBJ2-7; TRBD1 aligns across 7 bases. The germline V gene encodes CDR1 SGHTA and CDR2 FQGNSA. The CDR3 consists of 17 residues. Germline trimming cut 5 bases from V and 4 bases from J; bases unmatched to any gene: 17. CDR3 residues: CASSHRIARGGAYEQYF. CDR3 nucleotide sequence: TGTGCCAGCAGCCACCGCATAGCCCGAGGGGGCGCGTACGAGCAGTACTTC.

The CDR3 sequence: CASSQEAGLAGLDEQFF. The CDR3 DNA is TGTGCCAGCAGCCAGGAAGCAGGACTAGCGGGATTAGATGAGCAGTTCTTC. The chain employs TRBV3-1 (or the pseudogene TRBV3-2) and TRBJ2-1; TRBD2 aligns across 12 bases. The length of the CDR3 is 17 residues. Germline values: CDR1 LGHDT, CDR2 YNNKEL (reference sequence). Germline trimming cut 3 bases from V and 8 bases from J; bases unmatched to any gene: 11.

The CDR3 here is CASSYSGNEQFF. CDR3 sequence (DNA): TGTGCCAGCAGTTACTCCGGCAATGAGCAGTTCTTC. This chain uses TRBV6-5 with TRBJ2-1; D is uncertain. Germline CDR1 and CDR2: MNHEY and SVGAGI. The V gene lost 0 bases and the J gene lost 6 bases, with 3 bases spanning the gap. The CDR3 consists of 12 residues.

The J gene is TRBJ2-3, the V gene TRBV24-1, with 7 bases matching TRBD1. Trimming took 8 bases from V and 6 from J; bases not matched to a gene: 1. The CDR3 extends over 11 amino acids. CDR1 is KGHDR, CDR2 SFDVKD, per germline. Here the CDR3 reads CATKQGDTQYF. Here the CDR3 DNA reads TGTGCCACCAAACAGGGGGATACGCAGTATTTT.

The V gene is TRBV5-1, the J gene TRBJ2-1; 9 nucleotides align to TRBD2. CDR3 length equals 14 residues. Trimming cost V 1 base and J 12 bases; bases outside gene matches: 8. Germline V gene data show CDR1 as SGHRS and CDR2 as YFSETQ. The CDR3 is CASSLTSGPLGQFF. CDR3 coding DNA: TGCGCCAGCAGCTTGACTAGCGGGCCTCTGGGGCAGTTCTTC.

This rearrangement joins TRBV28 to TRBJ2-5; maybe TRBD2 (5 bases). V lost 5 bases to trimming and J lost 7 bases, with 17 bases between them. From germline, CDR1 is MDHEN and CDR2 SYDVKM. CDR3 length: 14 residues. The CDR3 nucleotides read TGTGCCAGCAGTCGTAGCGCCGGGGTTTGGACCCAGTACTTC. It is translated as CASSRSAGVWTQYF.

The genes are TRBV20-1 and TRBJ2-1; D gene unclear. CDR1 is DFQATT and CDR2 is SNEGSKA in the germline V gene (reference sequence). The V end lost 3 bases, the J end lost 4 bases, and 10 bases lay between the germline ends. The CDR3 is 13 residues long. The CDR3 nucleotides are TGCAGTGCTAGTCGACACGAATACAATGAGCAGTTCTTC. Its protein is CSASRHEYNEQFF.

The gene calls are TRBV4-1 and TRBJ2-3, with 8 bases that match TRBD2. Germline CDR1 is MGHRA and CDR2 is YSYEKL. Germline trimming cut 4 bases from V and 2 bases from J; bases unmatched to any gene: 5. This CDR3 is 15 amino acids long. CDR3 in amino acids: CASSPGLVDTDTQYF. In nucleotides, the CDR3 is TGCGCCAGCAGCCCGGGACTAGTGGACACAGATACGCAGTATTTT.

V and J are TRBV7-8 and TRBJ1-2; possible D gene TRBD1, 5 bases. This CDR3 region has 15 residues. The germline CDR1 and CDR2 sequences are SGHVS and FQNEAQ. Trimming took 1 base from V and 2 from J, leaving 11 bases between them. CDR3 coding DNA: TGTGCCAGCAGCTTAGGACAGCCTACCAACTATGGCTACACCTTC. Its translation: CASSLGQPTNYGYTF.

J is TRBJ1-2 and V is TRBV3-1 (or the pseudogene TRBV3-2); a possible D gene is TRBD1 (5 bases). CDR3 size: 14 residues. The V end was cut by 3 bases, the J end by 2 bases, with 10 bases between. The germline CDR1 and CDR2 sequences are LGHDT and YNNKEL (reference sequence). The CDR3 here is CASSQSEGNYGYTF. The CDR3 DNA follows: TGTGCCAGCAGCCAGTCGGAGGGGAACTATGGCTACACCTTC.

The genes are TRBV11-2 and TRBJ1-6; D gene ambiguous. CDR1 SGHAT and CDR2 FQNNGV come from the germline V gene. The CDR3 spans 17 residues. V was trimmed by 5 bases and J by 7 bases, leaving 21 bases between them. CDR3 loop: CASSTREGRVPNSPLHF. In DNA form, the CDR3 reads TGTGCCAGCAGCACCCGTGAGGGCCGCGTGCCAAATTCACCCCTCCACTTT. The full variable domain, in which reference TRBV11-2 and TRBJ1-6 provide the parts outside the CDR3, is EAGVAQSPRYKIIEKRQSVAFWCNPISGHATLYWYQQILGQGPKLLIQFQNNGVVDDSQLPKDRFSAERLKGVDSTLKIQPAKLEDSAVYLCASSTREGRVPNSPLHFGNGTRLTVT.

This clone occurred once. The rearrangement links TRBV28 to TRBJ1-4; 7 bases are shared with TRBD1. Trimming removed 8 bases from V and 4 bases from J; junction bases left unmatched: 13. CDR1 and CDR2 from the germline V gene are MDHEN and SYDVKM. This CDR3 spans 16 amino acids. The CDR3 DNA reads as TGTGCCAGCTCGGCTATGACGACAGGGATTAATGAAAAACTGTTTTTT. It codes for CASSAMTTGINEKLFF.

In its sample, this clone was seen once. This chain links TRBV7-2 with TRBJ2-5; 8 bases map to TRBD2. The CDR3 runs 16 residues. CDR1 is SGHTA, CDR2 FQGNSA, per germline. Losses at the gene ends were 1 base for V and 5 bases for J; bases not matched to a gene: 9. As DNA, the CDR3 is TGTGCCAGCAGCTTAGAAATTCAAAGCGGGAGTGAGACCCAGTACTTC. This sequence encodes CASSLEIQSGSETQYF.

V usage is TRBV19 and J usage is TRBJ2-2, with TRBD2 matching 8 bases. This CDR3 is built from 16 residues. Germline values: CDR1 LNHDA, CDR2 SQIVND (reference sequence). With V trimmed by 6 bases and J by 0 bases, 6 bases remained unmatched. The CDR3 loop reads CASRNPGLANTGELFF. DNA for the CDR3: TGTGCCAGTAGAAATCCGGGACTAGCGAACACCGGGGAGCTGTTTTTT.

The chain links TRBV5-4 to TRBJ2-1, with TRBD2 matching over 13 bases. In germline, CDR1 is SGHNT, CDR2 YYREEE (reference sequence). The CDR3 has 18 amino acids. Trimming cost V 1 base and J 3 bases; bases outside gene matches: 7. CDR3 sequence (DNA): TGTGCCAGCAGCTTGAAACTAGCGGGAGGGCCTTTCTACAATGAGCAGTTCTTC. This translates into CASSLKLAGGPFYNEQFF.

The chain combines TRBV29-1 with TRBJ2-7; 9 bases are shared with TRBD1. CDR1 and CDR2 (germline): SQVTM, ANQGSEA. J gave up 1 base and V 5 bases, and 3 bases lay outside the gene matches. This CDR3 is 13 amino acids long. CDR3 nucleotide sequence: TGCAGCGTTAAGACAGGGGGATCCTACGAGCAGTACTTC. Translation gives CSVKTGGSYEQYF.

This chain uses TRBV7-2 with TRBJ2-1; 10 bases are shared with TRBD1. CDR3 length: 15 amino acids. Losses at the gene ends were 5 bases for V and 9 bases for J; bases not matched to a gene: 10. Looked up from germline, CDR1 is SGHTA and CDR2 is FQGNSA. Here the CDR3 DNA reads TGTGCCAGCAGCGGTCGACAGGGGGCTTTTGGTGAGCAGTTCTTC. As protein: CASSGRQGAFGEQFF.

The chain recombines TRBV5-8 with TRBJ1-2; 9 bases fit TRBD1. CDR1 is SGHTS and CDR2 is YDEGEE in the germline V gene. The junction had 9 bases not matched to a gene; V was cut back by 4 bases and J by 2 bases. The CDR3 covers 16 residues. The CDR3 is CASSRTLGQGNYGYTF. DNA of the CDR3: TGTGCCAGCAGCCGCACCCTCGGACAGGGGAACTATGGCTACACCTTC.

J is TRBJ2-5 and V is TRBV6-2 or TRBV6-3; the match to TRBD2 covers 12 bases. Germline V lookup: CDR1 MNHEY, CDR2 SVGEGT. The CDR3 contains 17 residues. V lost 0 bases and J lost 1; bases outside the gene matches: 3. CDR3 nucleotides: TGTGCCAGCAGTTACTCACTAGCGGGAGGCAGCCAAGAGACCCAGTACTTC. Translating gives CASSYSLAGGSQETQYF.

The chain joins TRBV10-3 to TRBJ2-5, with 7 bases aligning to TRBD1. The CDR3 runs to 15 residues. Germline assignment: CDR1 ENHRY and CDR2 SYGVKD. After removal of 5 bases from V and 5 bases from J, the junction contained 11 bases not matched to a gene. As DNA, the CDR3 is TGTGCCATCAGTAAGAATACAGGGGATATGGAGACCCAGTACTTC. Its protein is CAISKNTGDMETQYF.

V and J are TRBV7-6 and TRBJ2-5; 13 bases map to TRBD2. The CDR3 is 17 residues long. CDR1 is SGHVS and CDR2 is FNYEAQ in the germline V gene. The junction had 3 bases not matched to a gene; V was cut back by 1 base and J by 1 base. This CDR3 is CASSLGLAGGLQETQYF. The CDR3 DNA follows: TGTGCCAGCAGCTTAGGACTAGCGGGAGGTCTCCAAGAGACCCAGTACTTC.

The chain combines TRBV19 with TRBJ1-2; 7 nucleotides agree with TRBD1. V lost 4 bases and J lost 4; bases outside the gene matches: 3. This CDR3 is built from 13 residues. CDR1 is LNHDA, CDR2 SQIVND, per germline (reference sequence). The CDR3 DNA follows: TGTGCCAGTAGTAAGGACAGGTCCTATGGCTACACCTTC. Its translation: CASSKDRSYGYTF. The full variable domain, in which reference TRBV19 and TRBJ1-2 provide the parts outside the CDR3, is DGGITQSPKYLFRKEGQNVTLSCEQNLNHDAMYWYRQDPGQGLRLIYYSQIVNDFQKGDIAEGYSVSREKKESFPLTVTSAQKNPTAFYLCASSKDRSYGYTFGSGTRLTVV.

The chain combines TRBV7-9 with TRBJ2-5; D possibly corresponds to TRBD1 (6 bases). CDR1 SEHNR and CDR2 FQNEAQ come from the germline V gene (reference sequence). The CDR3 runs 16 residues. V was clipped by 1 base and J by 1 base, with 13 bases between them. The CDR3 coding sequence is TGTGCCAGCAGCTTAGATCCCCTACAGGGCCAAGAGACCCAGTACTTC. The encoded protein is CASSLDPLQGQETQYF.

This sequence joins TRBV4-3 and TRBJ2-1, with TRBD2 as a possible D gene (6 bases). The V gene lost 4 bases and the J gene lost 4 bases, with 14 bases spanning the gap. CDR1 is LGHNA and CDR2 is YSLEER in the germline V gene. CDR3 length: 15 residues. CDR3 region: CASSPQGAGYNEQFF. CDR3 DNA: TGCGCCAGCAGCCCCCAAGGGGCGGGATACAATGAGCAGTTCTTC.

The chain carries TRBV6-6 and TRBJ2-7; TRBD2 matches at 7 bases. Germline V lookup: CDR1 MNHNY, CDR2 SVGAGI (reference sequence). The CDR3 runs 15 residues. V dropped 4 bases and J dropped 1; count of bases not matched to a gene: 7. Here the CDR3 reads CASSFRRESSYEQYF. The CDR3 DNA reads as TGTGCCAGCAGTTTTAGGCGGGAGAGTTCCTACGAGCAGTACTTC.

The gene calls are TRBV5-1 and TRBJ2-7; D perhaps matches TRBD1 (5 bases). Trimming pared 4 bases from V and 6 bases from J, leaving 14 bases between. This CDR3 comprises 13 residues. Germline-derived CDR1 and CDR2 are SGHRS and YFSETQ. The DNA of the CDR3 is TGCGCCAGCAGCCAAACCAGGGTTGGCGAGCAGTACTTC. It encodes CASSQTRVGEQYF.

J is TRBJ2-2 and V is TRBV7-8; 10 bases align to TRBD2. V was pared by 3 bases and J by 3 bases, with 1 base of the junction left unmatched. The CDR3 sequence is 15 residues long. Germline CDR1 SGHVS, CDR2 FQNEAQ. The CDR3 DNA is TGTGCCAGCAGCTTGACTAGCGGGCACACCGGGGAGCTGTTTTTT. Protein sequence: CASSLTSGHTGELFF.

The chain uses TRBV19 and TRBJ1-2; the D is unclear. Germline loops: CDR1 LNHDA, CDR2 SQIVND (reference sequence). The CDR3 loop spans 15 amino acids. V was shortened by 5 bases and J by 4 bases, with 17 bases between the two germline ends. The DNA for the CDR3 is TGTGCCAGTAGTCCAGGTACTGCCCTTTTCTATGGCTACACCTTC. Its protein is CASSPGTALFYGYTF.

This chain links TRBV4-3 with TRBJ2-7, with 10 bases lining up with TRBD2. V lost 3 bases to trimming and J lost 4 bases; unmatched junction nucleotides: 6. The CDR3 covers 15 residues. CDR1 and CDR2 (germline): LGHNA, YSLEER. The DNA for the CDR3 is TGCGCCAGCAGCCAGGGACTAGCGATGGTATACGAGCAGTACTTC. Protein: CASSQGLAMVYEQYF.